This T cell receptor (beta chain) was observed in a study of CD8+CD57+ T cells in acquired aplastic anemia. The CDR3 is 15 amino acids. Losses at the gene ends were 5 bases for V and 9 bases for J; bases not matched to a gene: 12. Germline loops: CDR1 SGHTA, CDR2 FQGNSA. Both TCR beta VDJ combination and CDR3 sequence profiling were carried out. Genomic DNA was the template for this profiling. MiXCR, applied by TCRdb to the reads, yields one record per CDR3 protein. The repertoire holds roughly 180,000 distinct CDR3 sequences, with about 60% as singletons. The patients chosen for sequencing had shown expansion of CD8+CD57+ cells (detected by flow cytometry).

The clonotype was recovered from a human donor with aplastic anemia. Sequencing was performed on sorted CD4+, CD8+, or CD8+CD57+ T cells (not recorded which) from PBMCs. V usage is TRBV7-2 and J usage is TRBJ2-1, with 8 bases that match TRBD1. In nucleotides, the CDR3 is TGTGCCAGCAGCATCGGGACAGGTGGTTTAGGTGAGCAGTTCTTC. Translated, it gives CASSIGTGGLGEQFF.